The 28 T cell receptor beta chains presented below share a single source sample, sequenced in a study of CD8+ T cells in alopecia areata. Sequencing used cDNA as its template, made by extracting RNA and reverse transcribing it. Sequenced by immunoSEQ multiplex PCR; TCRdb stores in-frame clones only, minus some. The data contain 150,000 to 200,000 clones, 50% to 65% of them singletons. The sequenced sample consisted of CD4+ T cells sorted from blood. Source of these receptors: a human donor in good health.

This clone occurred a few times. V usage is TRBV15 and J usage is TRBJ1-4, with a weak D call TRBD1 (6 bases). CDR3 size: 16 residues. With 0 bases removed from V and 8 bases from J, the gap between germline ends came to 16 bases. Germline CDR1 LNHNV, CDR2 YYDKDF (reference sequence). Here the CDR3 reads CATSRDLGGYGEKLFF. The CDR3, as DNA: TGTGCCACCAGCAGAGATCTGGGGGGCTACGGGGAAAAACTGTTTTTT.

The rearrangement links TRBV6-1 to TRBJ1-5; 10 nucleotides line up with TRBD1. Trimming took 7 bases from V and 9 from J; bases not matched to a gene: 12. This CDR3 comprises 15 residues. From germline, CDR1 is MNHNS and CDR2 SASEGT. CDR3 sequence: CASTEGGTGARPQHF. CDR3 in DNA: TGTGCCAGCACCGAAGGCGGGACAGGGGCTCGGCCCCAGCATTTT.

The chain has TRBV15 and TRBJ2-3; a weak D match, TRBD2 (5 bases). CDR3 length equals 15 residues. The V end was cut by 0 bases, the J end by 2 bases, with 9 bases between. CDR1 is LNHNV and CDR2 is YYDKDF in the germline V gene (reference sequence). The CDR3 DNA follows: TGTGCCACCAGCAGAGATAGCGACCCCACAGATACGCAGTATTTT. It is translated as CATSRDSDPTDTQYF.

The chain uses TRBV5-4 and TRBJ2-7; D is ambiguous. V lost 4 bases and J 3 bases, leaving 14 bases between the germline ends. The CDR3 length is 14 residues. Germline lookup yields CDR1 SGHNT and CDR2 YYREEE (reference sequence). In DNA, the CDR3 is TGTGCCAGCAGCCCCGGTGGAGTAGGCTACGAGCAGTACTTC. Translation gives CASSPGGVGYEQYF.

In its sample, this clone was seen a few times. The rearrangement joins TRBV4-1 to TRBJ1-3; no firm D call. Germline CDR1 and CDR2: MGHRA and YSYEKL. The CDR3 runs 15 residues. V was pared by 2 bases and J by 0 bases, with 8 bases between. The CDR3 nucleotides read TGCGCCAGCAGCCAACCCACGGTCTCTGGAAACACCATATATTTT. Translation: CASSQPTVSGNTIYF.

The chain is built from TRBV30 and TRBJ2-7; D tentatively fits TRBD1 or TRBD2 (5 bases each). Germline CDR1 is GTSNPN and CDR2 is SVGIG (reference sequence). The length of the CDR3 is 15 residues. V dropped 0 bases and J dropped 9 bases, with 21 bases sitting between them. CDR3 amino acids: CAWSVNTGPYERQYF. CDR3 sequence (DNA): TGTGCCTGGAGTGTCAATACGGGACCCTACGAGAGGCAGTACTTC.

Only a few counts were recorded for this clone. The rearrangement uses TRBV2 and TRBJ2-1; D tentatively fits TRBD1 or TRBD2 (6 bases each). The germline V gene has CDR1 SNHLY and CDR2 FYNNEI. Trimming left V 3 bases short and J 8 bases short, with 14 bases between. This CDR3 region has 14 residues. The CDR3 nucleotides read TGTGCCAGCAGTGACCTATGGGGGGCGTATGAGCAGTTCTTC. Protein sequence: CASSDLWGAYEQFF.

V gene TRBV14 combines with J gene TRBJ2-1; D gene uncertain. CDR3 size: 15 residues. The germline V and J ends were trimmed by 4 bases and 4 bases, with 14 bases remaining between them. Looked up from germline, CDR1 is SGHDN and CDR2 is FVKESK. The CDR3, as DNA: TGTGCCAGCAGCCCCACGGGTGGGTTATACAATGAGCAGTTCTTC. Translation: CASSPTGGLYNEQFF.

J is TRBJ1-4 and V is TRBV6-5; D is perhaps TRBD1 (6 bases). Trimming stripped 6 bases from V and 4 bases from J, with 12 bases between. Germline-derived CDR1 and CDR2 are MNHEY and SVGAGI. This CDR3 has 14 residues. The CDR3 reads CASRVTGGNEKLFF. In nucleotides, the CDR3 is TGTGCCAGCAGAGTGACAGGTGGTAATGAAAAACTGTTTTTT.

The chain is built from TRBV23-1 and TRBJ1-2, with D possibly being TRBD1 (5 bases). TRBV23-1 is given ORF status, its function remaining uncertain. V was clipped by 6 bases and J by 3 bases, with 17 bases between them. The CDR3 runs to 15 residues. This chain's CDR3 is CASSRRTPGDYGYTF. The CDR3 region has the DNA TGCGCCAGCAGCCGTCGGACACCCGGCGACTATGGCTACACCTTC.

For this clone: Different DNA sequences within this sample yield the same CDR3. The chain recombines TRBV6-6 with TRBJ2-7; unclear D gene. Trimming removed 4 bases at V and 3 bases at J, with 4 bases between. Germline V gene lookup returns CDR1 MNHNY and CDR2 SVGAGI (reference sequence). The CDR3 is 11 amino acids. This chain's CDR3 is CASSWDYEQYF. The CDR3 DNA is TGTGCCAGCAGTTGGGACTACGAGCAGTACTTC.

The V call is TRBV11-1, the J call TRBJ1-2, with D hard to call. Germline V lookup: CDR1 SGHAT, CDR2 FQDESV (reference sequence). The CDR3 consists of 13 residues. V was pared by 3 bases and J by 0 bases, with 5 bases between. Here the CDR3 DNA reads TGTGCCAGCAGCTTGAGAACTAACTATGGCTACACCTTC. It codes for CASSLRTNYGYTF.

This chain links TRBV29-1 with TRBJ2-1; 11 nucleotides align to TRBD2. CDR3 size: 14 residues. With 7 bases clipped from V and 9 bases from J, the junction kept 11 bases outside the gene matches. CDR1 SQVTM and CDR2 ANQGSEA come from the germline V gene. DNA for the CDR3: TGCAGCGGGAGACTAGCGGGAAGTATAGGTGAGCAGTTCTTC. Amino acids: CSGRLAGSIGEQFF.

This clone came up a few times. An end of the junction differs from the germline gene, which may be a read error. DNA of the CDR3: TGTGCCGGCAGGTTTGGGGCGGGAACCCAGTACTTC. Encoded protein: CAGRFGAGTQYF. This chain links TRBV27 with TRBJ2-5, with D perhaps matching TRBD2 (6 bases). Germline-derived CDR1 and CDR2 are MNHEY and SMNVEV (reference sequence). The CDR3 loop spans 12 amino acids.

This clone was observed a few times. This same CDR3 is encoded by further DNA sequences in the sample. The rearrangement uses TRBV18 and TRBJ2-7; D not certain. V was pared by 3 bases and J by 3 bases, with 6 bases between. The CDR3 consists of 12 residues. Germline assignment: CDR1 KGHSH and CDR2 LQKENI. The CDR3 region has the DNA TGTGCCAGCTCACCCAGTGACTACGAGCAGTACTTC. It specifies CASSPSDYEQYF.

The chain recombines TRBV11-2 with TRBJ2-7; D gene uncertain. The DNA end favors TRBJ2-1, so the J call may be wrong. The length of the CDR3 is 16 residues. Germline V gene sequence: CDR1 SGHAT, CDR2 FQNNGV. The CDR3 nucleotides are TGTGCCAGCAGCCCCCGAGGTTCTCCCTCCTACAATGAGCAGTTCTTC. Protein: CASSPRGSPSYNEQFF.

The V and J genes are TRBV29-1 and TRBJ2-6; D gene unclear. CDR1 SQVTM and CDR2 ANQGSEA come from the germline V gene. The CDR3 is made up of 14 amino acids. Trimming removed 4 bases at V and 0 bases at J, with 7 bases between. CDR3 bases: TGCAGCGTTGCGCCCTACTCTGGGGCCAACGTCCTGACTTTC. Its translation: CSVAPYSGANVLTF.

This clone was seen only a few times. J is TRBJ2-1 and V is TRBV19, with D possibly matching TRBD2 (5 bases). The CDR3 loop spans 12 amino acids. Deletions cut 0 bases from V and 8 bases from J, with 5 bases between. From germline, CDR1 is LNHDA and CDR2 SQIVND (reference sequence). The CDR3 nucleotides read TGTGCCAGTAGTATAGAGGGAGATGAGCAGTTCTTC. Translating gives CASSIEGDEQFF.

This clone has only a few counts. V gene TRBV30 combines with J gene TRBJ1-1; 9 nucleotides line up with TRBD1. The trim removed 8 bases at V and 3 bases at J, leaving 7 bases unmatched. This CDR3 has 13 amino acids. Looked up from germline, CDR1 is GTSNPN and CDR2 is SVGIG (reference sequence). The CDR3 DNA is TGTGCCGGCGGACAGGGGTGGGACACTGAAGCTTTCTTT. Residues: CAGGQGWDTEAFF.

This clone was recorded a few times. The CDR3, as DNA: TGTGCCACCAGCAGAGGGACGCCGCCCGATACGCAGTATTTT. Encoded protein: CATSRGTPPDTQYF. The chain combines TRBV15 with TRBJ2-3; no reliable D call. Germline assignment: CDR1 LNHNV and CDR2 YYDKDF (reference sequence). The CDR3 consists of 14 residues. Between the trimmed V and J ends, which lost 1 base and 6 bases, there was a span of 11 bases.

The chain joins TRBV30 to TRBJ1-1, with a possible D match to TRBD1 (5 bases). CDR1 and CDR2 (germline): GTSNPN, SVGIG (reference sequence). The CDR3 is 12 amino acids. With 1 base removed from V and 4 bases from J, the gap between germline ends came to 7 bases. Here the CDR3 DNA reads TGTGCCTGGAGTGGGGGGAGCACTGAAGCTTTCTTT. Translating it yields CAWSGGSTEAFF.

This clone has only a few counts. This same CDR3 is encoded by further DNA sequences in the sample. This chain connects TRBV7-9 to TRBJ2-5; D uncertain. Germline V gene lookup returns CDR1 SEHNR and CDR2 FQNEAQ (reference sequence). This CDR3 has 11 amino acids. The germline V and J ends were trimmed by 5 bases and 5 bases, with 6 bases remaining between them. The CDR3 nucleotides read TGTGCCAGCAGCCGACGGGAGACCCAGTACTTC. This sequence encodes CASSRRETQYF.

The rearrangement links TRBV15 to TRBJ1-1; D unresolved. The CDR3 has 15 amino acids. Germline V lookup: CDR1 LNHNV, CDR2 YYDKDF (reference sequence). V lost 1 base, J lost 0 bases, and 9 bases lay in between. The CDR3 spells CATSRGVLMNTEAFF. CDR3 bases: TGTGCCACCAGCAGAGGCGTTCTTATGAACACTGAAGCTTTCTTT.

The V and J genes are TRBV18 and TRBJ2-5, with D possibly being TRBD1 (6 bases). The length of the CDR3 is 14 residues. V gave up 3 bases and J gave up 2 bases, with 10 bases separating them. From germline, CDR1 is KGHSH and CDR2 LQKENI. The CDR3 sequence: CASSPGRGQETQYF. The CDR3 nucleotides read TGTGCCAGCTCACCGGGAAGGGGGCAAGAGACCCAGTACTTC.

On this clone itself: The same CDR3 also results from other DNA sequences found in this sample. This chain links TRBV5-1 with TRBJ2-5; D ambiguous. The CDR3 totals 12 residues. The V end was cut by 0 bases, the J end by 4 bases, with 4 bases between. CDR1 and CDR2 (germline): SGHRS, YFSETQ. In DNA, the CDR3 is TGCGCCAGCAGCTTGGGCAGAGAGACCCAGTACTTC. Amino acid sequence: CASSLGRETQYF. Supplemented by reference TRBV5-1 and TRBJ2-5, the full variable domain reads KAGVTQTPRYLIKTRGQQVTLSCSPISGHRSVSWYQQTPGQGLQFLFEYFSETQRNKGNFPGRFSGRQFSNSRSEMNVSTLELGDSALYLCASSLGRETQYFGPGTRLLVL.

This clone came up a few times. The CDR3 region is CASSLSWTTEAFF. The CDR3 DNA sequence: TGTGCCAGCAGCTTAAGTTGGACCACTGAAGCTTTCTTT. The chain couples TRBV11-2 to TRBJ1-1; the D is unclear. There are 13 residues in the CDR3. The V end was cut by 2 bases, the J end by 4 bases, with 8 bases between. Germline lookup yields CDR1 SGHAT and CDR2 FQNNGV.

The CDR3: CASSQETTDTQYF. The CDR3 region has the DNA TGTGCCAGCAGCCAAGAAACTACAGATACGCAGTATTTT. The chain has TRBV4-2 and TRBJ2-3; no firm D call. V was trimmed by 0 bases and J by 3 bases, leaving 4 bases between them. This CDR3 spans 13 amino acids. Germline lookup yields CDR1 LGHNA and CDR2 YNFKEQ.

This clone was picked up a small number of times. The CDR3 DNA reads TGTGCCAGCAGCGTGGGAACCGGGACTAGTGCCCACGAGCAGTACTTC. Its translation is CASSVGTGTSAHEQYF. This sequence joins TRBV9 and TRBJ2-7, with 8 positions matching TRBD2. This CDR3 spans 16 amino acids. V lost 2 bases and J lost 5; bases outside the gene matches: 12. Per germline, CDR1 SGDLS and CDR2 YYNGEE.